These 8 T cell receptor beta chains originate from one sample sequenced in a study of blood T cell repertoires in COVID-19. Clones were sequenced by immunoSEQ multiplex PCR, and TCRdb holds only the in-frame ones, with some missing. The table shows 80,000 to 100,000 clones, with over 75% occurring only once. The specimen was peripheral blood. The receptors derive from a man aged 60-69 years with acute or convalescent COVID-19.

A few counts support this clone. V usage is TRBV6-5 and J usage is TRBJ1-1; 7 bases match TRBD1. The CDR3 runs 15 residues. Germline CDR1 MNHEY, CDR2 SVGAGI. Trimming at V came to 6 bases and at J to 10 bases, leaving 17 bases not matched to a gene. The CDR3 region is CASRVRRDSFSAAFF. CDR3 DNA: TGTGCCAGCAGGGTCCGACGGGACAGTTTTTCTGCAGCTTTCTTT.

V usage is TRBV5-1 and J usage is TRBJ2-2; D is perhaps TRBD1 (7 bases). Germline CDR1 is SGHRS and CDR2 is YFSETQ. Trimming took 7 bases from V and 1 from J, leaving 14 bases between them. This CDR3 has 15 amino acids. The CDR3 nucleotides are TGCGCCAGCGGGAGGACAGGAGAGAACACCGGGGAGCTGTTTTTT. Its translation is CASGRTGENTGELFF.

This clone was seen a single time. V is TRBV5-5 and J is TRBJ2-7; the D gene is possibly TRBD2 (5 bases). The germline CDR1 and CDR2 sequences are SGHKS and YYEKEE (reference sequence). V was shortened by 3 bases and J by 3 bases, with 13 bases between the two germline ends. This CDR3 comprises 14 residues. The CDR3: CASSWEPGYYEQYF. The CDR3 DNA is TGTGCCAGCAGCTGGGAACCGGGATACTACGAGCAGTACTTC.

The chain links TRBV24-1 to TRBJ2-3; a weak D match, TRBD1 (7 bases). The CDR3 totals 15 residues. The germline V gene encodes CDR1 KGHDR and CDR2 SFDVKD. Trimming left V 9 bases short and J 0 bases short, with 15 bases between. CDR3 region: CATGAGGGSTDTQYF. CDR3 DNA sequence: TGTGCCACCGGCGCAGGGGGAGGTAGCACAGATACGCAGTATTTT.

The chain links TRBV7-2 to TRBJ1-4; unclear D gene. This CDR3 is 12 amino acids long. Germline CDR1 is SGHTA and CDR2 is FQGNSA. Trimming pared 5 bases from V and 7 bases from J, leaving 8 bases between. CDR3 protein: CASSRRGEKLFF. The CDR3 region has the DNA TGTGCCAGCAGCCGAAGAGGTGAAAAACTGTTTTTT.

In its sample, this clone was seen once. The J gene is TRBJ2-7, the V gene TRBV28, with D tentatively TRBD1 (6 bases). V lost 6 bases and J 2 bases, leaving 17 bases between the germline ends. From germline, CDR1 is MDHEN and CDR2 SYDVKM. The CDR3 spans 15 residues. In DNA form, the CDR3 reads TGTGCCAGCAGATTAACAGGGACAAACCCCTACGAGCAGTACTTC. It yields the protein CASRLTGTNPYEQYF.

This clone was recorded only once. The J gene is TRBJ1-1, the V gene TRBV19; D not resolved. This CDR3 region has 13 residues. V was pared by 1 base and J by 10 bases, with 13 bases between. Germline V gives CDR1 LNHDA, CDR2 SQIVND (reference sequence). The CDR3 is CASSIGGVLAAFF. The CDR3 bases are TGTGCCAGTAGTATAGGGGGAGTACTAGCAGCTTTCTTT. Drawing the rest from reference TRBV19 and TRBJ1-1, the complete variable domain is DGGITQSPKYLFRKEGQNVTLSCEQNLNHDAMYWYRQDPGQGLRLIYYSQIVNDFQKGDIAEGYSVSREKKESFPLTVTSAQKNPTAFYLCASSIGGVLAAFFGQGTRLTVV.

The rearrangement joins TRBV6-5 to TRBJ1-2, with 12 nucleotides matching TRBD1. The V gene end was trimmed by 7 bases and the J gene end by 7 bases; junction bases not matched to a gene: 10. From germline, CDR1 is MNHEY and CDR2 SVGAGI. The length of the CDR3 is 15 residues. CDR3 loop: CASIRRDRGQGGYTF. CDR3 nucleotide sequence: TGTGCCAGCATCCGCCGGGACAGGGGGCAGGGTGGCTACACCTTC.